The present entry profiles one T cell receptor (beta chain) with its context. With V trimmed by 8 bases and J by 2 bases, 5 bases remained unmatched. Per germline, CDR1 SNHLY and CDR2 FYNNEI. The CDR3 covers 13 residues. The data are from a study of brain metastases from non-small cell lung cancer. The method was immunoSEQ multiplex PCR; TCRdb's version includes in-frame clones alone and lacks a portion of them. The data show about 15,000 clones, over 80% seen once. This chain uses TRBV2 with TRBJ1-1; 7 bases line up with TRBD1. The source of this sequence is a donor over 35 with non-small cell lung cancer. Sequencing used primary lung tumor tissue. CDR3 sequence reads: CASQGTDNTEAFF. DNA of the CDR3: TGTGCCAGCCAGGGGACAGATAACACTGAAGCTTTCTTT.